The clone carrying this T cell receptor beta chain was found once. Its target is not known. Its ends do not fully match the called genes, so a read error is possible. This specimen includes other DNA sequences encoding the same CDR3. The sample comes from a study of shared clonotypes between healthy human individuals. Background on the study: Each donor contributed plates that comprised three CD4 naive, three CD4 memory, two CD8 naive and one CD8 memory.

Method: immunoSEQ multiplex PCR; TCRdb's copy keeps in-frame clones and lacks some. The sample consists of a few million clones, around 94% of them appearing once. Germline CDR1 reads SGHNT; CDR2 reads YENEEA. The CDR3 contains 12 residues. Study-wide points: Shared across a handful of donors were approximately 5% of the naive CD4 clonotypes. The generation probabilities recorded for non-shared clonotypes fell below those of clonotypes shared by all four donors. The study's rarefaction showed incomplete sorted-subset sequencing despite large depth.

Sample: naive CD4+ T cells sorted from blood. Documented subset: CD45RA+ positively selected. V is TRBV11-3 and J is TRBJ2-2; tentative D call: TRBD2 (6 bases). This TCR was recovered from a man between 18 and 35 years old in good health. In DNA form, the CDR3 reads TGCGCTTCGGGGACTAACACCGGGGAGCTGTTTTTT. The encoded protein is CASGTNTGELFF.